The 19 T cell receptor beta chains listed next were all sequenced from one sample in a study of CD8+CD57+ T cells in acquired aplastic anemia. TCR beta VDJ and CDR3 were profiled, and genomic DNA was the template. TCRdb re-called the reads with MiXCR, one entry per CDR3 protein. The top ten clones hold about 1.2% of a sample with some 170,000 distinct CDR3 sequences, around 50% of them seen once. Patients sequenced had flow cytometry evidence of CD8+CD57+ cell expansion. Sequencing was carried out using sorted CD4+, CD8+, or CD8+CD57+ T cells (not recorded which) from PBMCs. Receptors were obtained from a human donor with aplastic anemia.

This chain connects TRBV19 to TRBJ2-3; 14 bases agree with TRBD2. Germline loops: CDR1 LNHDA, CDR2 SQIVND (reference sequence). Unmatched junction bases numbered 3, after V lost 4 bases and J lost 6 bases. The CDR3 totals 15 residues. In DNA, the CDR3 is TGTGCCAGTAGTAGATGGACTAGCGGGGGGGATACGCAGTATTTT. As protein: CASSRWTSGGDTQYF.

A few counts support this clonotype. The J gene is TRBJ2-1, the V gene TRBV6-1; 11 bases line up with TRBD1. The V and J ends lost 6 bases and 7 bases, in that order; junction bases with no gene match: 8. CDR3 length: 15 amino acids. Germline CDR1 is MNHNS and CDR2 is SASEGT. This CDR3 is CASRRPDRGPNEQFF. The CDR3, as DNA: TGTGCCAGCAGACGCCCGGACAGGGGGCCGAATGAGCAGTTCTTC.

The chain is built from TRBV29-1 and TRBJ2-5; 15 bases map to TRBD2. CDR1 is SQVTM and CDR2 is ANQGSEA in the germline V gene. The V and J ends lost 4 bases and 4 bases, in that order; junction bases with no gene match: 10. CDR3 length equals 17 residues. CDR3 coding DNA: TGCAGCGTTGGGGGACTAGCGGGGGGCCGGGGGGGAGAGACCCAGTACTTC. Its protein is CSVGGLAGGRGGETQYF. The entire variable domain, with the rest obtained from reference TRBV29-1 and TRBJ2-5, is as follows: SAVISQKPSRDICQRGTSLTIQCQVDSQVTMMFWYRQQPGQSLTLIATANQGSEATYESGFVIDKFPISRPNLTFSTLTVSNMSPEDSSIYLCSVGGLAGGRGGETQYFGPGTRLLVL.

The chain uses TRBV7-9 and TRBJ2-3, with a weak D call TRBD1 (5 bases). CDR1 and CDR2 from the germline V gene are SEHNR and FQNEAQ (reference sequence). The CDR3 extends over 14 amino acids. Deletions cut 9 bases from V and 0 bases from J, with 13 bases between. In nucleotides, the CDR3 is TGTGCCAGAGGGGAATCACATAGCACAGATACGCAGTATTTT. This sequence encodes CARGESHSTDTQYF.

This clonotype was seen repeatedly, ten times or more. V usage is TRBV10-3 and J usage is TRBJ2-1, with 10 bases fitting TRBD2. This CDR3 comprises 14 residues. Trimming at V came to 6 bases and at J to 5 bases, leaving 4 bases not matched to a gene. Germline CDR1 and CDR2: ENHRY and SYGVKD. CDR3 amino acids: CAIRQRGGDNEQFF. The CDR3 DNA sequence: TGTGCCATCAGACAGCGGGGGGGGGACAATGAGCAGTTCTTC.

The sample holds many counts of this clonotype. The chain combines TRBV6-4 with TRBJ2-3, with unresolved D. This CDR3 spans 15 amino acids. CDR1 is MRHNA and CDR2 is SNTAGT in the germline V gene. Trimming stripped 3 bases from V and 0 bases from J, with 10 bases between. CDR3 coding DNA: TGTGCCAGCAGTGAACAGCTTACTAGCACAGATACGCAGTATTTT. It specifies CASSEQLTSTDTQYF.

J is TRBJ1-2 and V is TRBV2, with D uncertain. Germline loops: CDR1 SNHLY, CDR2 FYNNEI. This CDR3 comprises 15 residues. V was clipped by 3 bases and J by 4 bases, with 15 bases between them. The CDR3: CASSDEAHRGYGYTF. Written as DNA, the CDR3 is TGTGCCAGCAGTGATGAGGCACATCGGGGCTATGGCTACACCTTC. Full variable domain (missing parts from reference TRBV2 and TRBJ1-2): EPEVTQTPSHQVTQMGQEVILRCVPISNHLYFYWYRQILGQKVEFLVSFYNNEISEKSEIFDDQFSVERPDGSNFTLKIRSTKLEDSAMYFCASSDEAHRGYGYTFGSGTRLTVV.

This clonotype was seen a single time. This chain uses TRBV19 with TRBJ1-1, with D unclear. The V end was cut by 5 bases, the J end by 4 bases, with 8 bases between. The CDR3 is made up of 12 amino acids. Germline V gene lookup returns CDR1 LNHDA and CDR2 SQIVND (reference sequence). CDR3 nucleotide sequence: TGTGCCAGTAGTTTTTCCCGCACTGAAGCTTTCTTT. The encoded protein is CASSFSRTEAFF.

This clonotype was recorded at least ten times. This chain uses TRBV5-8 with TRBJ1-1; D is perhaps TRBD1 (5 bases). Germline V gene data show CDR1 as SGHTS and CDR2 as YDEGEE. Trimming took 3 bases from V and 5 from J, leaving 17 bases between them. This CDR3 spans 15 amino acids. This chain's CDR3 is CASSSMLRVSTEAFF. CDR3 DNA sequence: TGTGCCAGCAGCTCGATGCTCAGGGTTTCGACTGAAGCTTTCTTT.

The chain joins TRBV7-6 to TRBJ2-7, with D possibly TRBD2 on 5 matching bases. The CDR3 runs to 14 residues. Trimming stripped 1 base from V and 6 bases from J, with 13 bases between. Germline V gene lookup returns CDR1 SGHVS and CDR2 FNYEAQ. The CDR3 DNA follows: TGTGCCAGCAGCTTAGAGTTTGGCGAGGGCGAGCAGTACTTC. As protein: CASSLEFGEGEQYF.

The chain has TRBV29-1 and TRBJ2-3; D is perhaps TRBD2 (6 bases). Looked up from germline, CDR1 is SQVTM and CDR2 is ANQGSEA. V dropped 5 bases and J dropped 0 bases, with 9 bases sitting between them. The CDR3 runs 13 residues. For the CDR3, the DNA is TGCAGCGTTCGCCTAGCGAGCACAGATACGCAGTATTTT. The encoded protein is CSVRLASTDTQYF.

The sample holds many counts of this clonotype. V usage is TRBV6-1 and J usage is TRBJ1-1; D uncertain. V lost 10 bases and J lost 1, with 16 bases in between. The CDR3 length is 14 residues. Germline V lookup: CDR1 MNHNS, CDR2 SASEGT. CDR3 nucleotides: TGTGCCAACCAGCAACCGCCTTGGAACACTGAAGCTTTCTTT. Its protein product is CANQQPPWNTEAFF.

The V gene is TRBV20-1, the J gene TRBJ1-1, with D hard to call. With 6 bases removed from V and 1 base from J, the gap between germline ends came to 15 bases. The CDR3 length is 14 residues. Germline-derived CDR1 and CDR2 are DFQATT and SNEGSKA (reference sequence). In DNA, the CDR3 is TGCAGTGCCCGACGGGCGGGGAAGAACACTGAAGCTTTCTTT. Amino acids: CSARRAGKNTEAFF.

This clonotype was counted at least ten times. V gene TRBV5-4 combines with J gene TRBJ2-7; 8 bases agree with TRBD1. CDR3 length equals 14 residues. CDR1 SGHNT and CDR2 YYREEE come from the germline V gene (reference sequence). The V segment lost 4 bases and the J segment 1 base; nucleotides outside the gene matches: 4. CDR3 nucleotides: TGTGCCAGCAGCCCGGACAGGGTATCCTACGAGCAGTACTTC. Amino acids: CASSPDRVSYEQYF. The full variable domain, with the rest looked up from reference TRBV5-4 and TRBJ2-7, is ETGVTQSPTHLIKTRGQQVTLRCSSQSGHNTVSWYQQALGQGPQFIFQYYREEENGRGNFPPRFSGLQFPNYSSELNVNALELDDSALYLCASSPDRVSYEQYFGPGTRLTVT.

This clonotype came up many times. The chain employs TRBV5-1 and TRBJ1-2; D call uncertain. V was clipped by 0 bases and J by 7 bases, with 16 bases between them. The CDR3 runs 15 residues. Germline CDR1 is SGHRS and CDR2 is YFSETQ. CDR3 residues: CASSLAGAVDPGYTF. In nucleotides, the CDR3 is TGCGCCAGCAGCTTGGCCGGTGCAGTCGATCCTGGCTACACCTTC. The whole variable domain, remainder taken from reference TRBV5-1 and TRBJ1-2, is KAGVTQTPRYLIKTRGQQVTLSCSPISGHRSVSWYQQTPGQGLQFLFEYFSETQRNKGNFPGRFSGRQFSNSRSEMNVSTLELGDSALYLCASSLAGAVDPGYTFGSGTRLTVV.

There are a few counts of this clonotype. Since a much larger clone is just one base distant, this may be a read error. This chain links TRBV19 with TRBJ2-5; weak D call: TRBD1 (7 bases). CDR1 is LNHDA and CDR2 is SQIVND in the germline V gene (reference sequence). Deletions cut 5 bases from V and 4 bases from J, with 17 bases between. The CDR3 consists of 15 residues. Here the CDR3 reads CASSPELAGGETQYF. CDR3 coding DNA: TGTGCCAGTAGTCCGGAACTAGCAGGGGGAGAGACCCAGTACTTC.

This clonotype came up a few times. A much larger clone lies a single base off, so this may be a read error. The rearrangement joins TRBV29-1 to TRBJ1-1; unclear D gene. The CDR3 runs 11 residues. The V gene's germline CDR1 is SQVTM and CDR2 ANQGSEA. For the CDR3, the DNA is TGCAGCGTTGTTGGGAACACTGGAGCTTTCTTT. Translation: CSVVGNTGAFF. The variable domain in full, completed from reference TRBV29-1 and TRBJ1-1, reads SAVISQKPSRDICQRGTSLTIQCQVDSQVTMMFWYRQQPGQSLTLIATANQGSEATYESGFVIDKFPISRPNLTFSTLTVSNMSPEDSSIYLCSVVGNTGAFFGQGTRLTVV.

This clonotype was observed a handful of times. One end of the junction does not line up with germline, which may come from a read error. This rearrangement joins TRBV2 to TRBJ2-3, with 7 bases matching TRBD1. Germline V lookup: CDR1 SNHLY, CDR2 FYNNEI. CDR3 length: 19 amino acids. CDR3 nucleotide sequence: TGTGCCAGCAATGATGTAATGGGTACCGGGACAGTGGCCCCAGATTCGCAGTATTTT. It translates to CASNDVMGTGTVAPDSQYF.

The rearrangement joins TRBV10-3 to TRBJ2-1; D may be TRBD1 (6 bases). V was trimmed by 3 bases and J by 10 bases, leaving 7 bases between them. Germline lookup yields CDR1 ENHRY and CDR2 SYGVKD. The CDR3 consists of 11 residues. The CDR3, as DNA: TGTGCCATCAGTGAAGGGACAGAGCAGTTCTTC. Protein sequence: CAISEGTEQFF.